The rows below give T cell receptor beta chains drawn from one sample of a study of cytomegalovirus exposure and HLA in healthy donors. TCRdb's table, derived via immunoSEQ multiplex PCR, lists solely in-frame clones and lacks some. Of about 170,000 clones listed, nearly 90% are singletons. What was sequenced was PBMCs. These receptors came from a man aged 18 to 30 in good health and CMV-seropositive. The CDR3 runs from the conserved cysteine through the conserved F or W.

V gene	J gene	CDR3 protein
TRBV5-1	TRBJ2-3	CASSLGLSGSGTDTQYF
TRBV7-3	TRBJ2-1	CASSWRAPLSEQFF
TRBV7-9	TRBJ2-3	CASSSTRLAATDTQYF
TRBV2	TRBJ2-1	CASSSGTYNEQFF
TRBV2	TRBJ2-7	CASSGQGTYEQYF
TRBV28	TRBJ2-1	CASSFVTGGPMEFF
TRBV10-3	TRBJ2-2	CASTGDDTGELFF
TRBV6-6	TRBJ2-7	CASTLDLAGASEQYF
TRBV7-9	TRBJ2-7	CASSLLSDEQYF
TRBV6-1	TRBJ2-7	CASSEMRESFYEQYF
TRBV2	TRBJ2-3	CASSRRGRLGRDTQYF
TRBV15	TRBJ1-1	CATSREPGVGTEAFF
TRBV5-4	TRBJ2-1	CASSGSGSLKYEQFF
TRBV6-6	TRBJ2-1	CASSRDLTSNEQFF
TRBV6-1	TRBJ1-1	CASSEDRGRPNTEAFF
TRBV7-9	TRBJ2-1	CASSPYPGLANRNNEQFF
TRBV5-1	TRBJ2-2	CASSNPGQGDTGELFF
TRBV11-1	TRBJ2-1	CASSRLAGRSYNEQFF
TRBV14	TRBJ2-3	CASSPYSGRAGDTQYF
TRBV14	TRBJ2-1	CASSQELSGVKGNEQFF
TRBV7-9	TRBJ1-1	CASSLAVGLNTEAFF
TRBV7-9	TRBJ2-1	CASSQTSGRAVDEQFF
TRBV19	TRBJ1-1	CASSMPTRHEAFF
TRBV28	TRBJ1-4	CASSRGRATNEKLFF
TRBV10-2	TRBJ2-5	CASGRLAAQETQYF
TRBV7-9	TRBJ2-5	CASSSDRGLETQYF
TRBV19	TRBJ2-7	CASSISSGLIYEQYF
TRBV28	TRBJ2-7	CASSLLRGSYEQYF
TRBV6-5	TRBJ2-1	CASGQGPNNEQFF